This T cell receptor (beta chain) was sequenced during a study of human T cells and chemical hapten exposure. TCRdb reprocessed the RACE reads via MiXCR and lists one record per CDR3 protein. This sample has fewer than 130,000 distinct CDR3 sequences, with 9.5% to 12% found just once. Regarding time point: patch test 1, 2 weeks after DPC sensitization. Treatment: therapeutic diphenylcyclopropenone sensitization with weekly scalp DPC. Germline V gene sequence: CDR1 LGHDT, CDR2 YNNKEL (reference sequence). The CDR3 covers 15 residues. After removal of 4 bases from V and 1 base from J, the junction contained 7 bases not matched to a gene.

V gene TRBV3-1 combines with J gene TRBJ2-7; 7 nucleotides line up with TRBD1. This clonotype was sampled from a woman aged 40 to 50 with alopecia areata. Some clones in this sample may be carry-over from other donors' samples. The material was whole blood, obtained in connection with sensitization to the hapten diphenylcyclopropenone (DPC). CDR3 amino acids: CASSPWTGKSYEQYF. The CDR3 DNA is TGTGCCAGCAGCCCCTGGACAGGAAAATCCTACGAGCAGTACTTC.